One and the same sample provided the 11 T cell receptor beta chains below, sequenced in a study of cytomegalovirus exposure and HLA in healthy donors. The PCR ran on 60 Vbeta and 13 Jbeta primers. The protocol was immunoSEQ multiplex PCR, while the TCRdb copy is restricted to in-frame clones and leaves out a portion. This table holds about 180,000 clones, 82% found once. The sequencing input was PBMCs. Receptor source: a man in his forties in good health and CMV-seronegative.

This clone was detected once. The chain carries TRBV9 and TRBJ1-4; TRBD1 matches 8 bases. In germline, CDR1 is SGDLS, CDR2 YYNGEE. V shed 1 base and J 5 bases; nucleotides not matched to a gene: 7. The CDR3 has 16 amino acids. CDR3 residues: CASSVRQGALNEKLFF. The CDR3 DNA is TGTGCCAGCAGCGTACGGCAGGGGGCCTTAAATGAAAAACTGTTTTTT.

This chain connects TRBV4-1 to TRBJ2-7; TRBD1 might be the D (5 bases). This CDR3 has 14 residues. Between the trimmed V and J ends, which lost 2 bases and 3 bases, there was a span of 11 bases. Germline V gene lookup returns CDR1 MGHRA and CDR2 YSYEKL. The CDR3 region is CASSQRGDFYEQYF. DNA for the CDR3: TGCGCCAGCAGCCAAAGGGGTGACTTCTACGAGCAGTACTTC.

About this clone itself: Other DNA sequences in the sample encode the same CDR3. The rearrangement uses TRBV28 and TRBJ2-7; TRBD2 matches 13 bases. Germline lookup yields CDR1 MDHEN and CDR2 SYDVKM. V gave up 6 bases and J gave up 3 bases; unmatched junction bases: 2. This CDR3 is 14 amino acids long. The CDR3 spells CASSRTSGGYEQYF. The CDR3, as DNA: TGTGCCAGCAGCAGGACTAGCGGGGGCTACGAGCAGTACTTC.

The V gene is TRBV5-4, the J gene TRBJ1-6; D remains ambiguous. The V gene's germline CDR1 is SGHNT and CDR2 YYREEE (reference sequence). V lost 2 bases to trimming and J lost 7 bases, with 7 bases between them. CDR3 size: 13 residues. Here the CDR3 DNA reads TGTGCCAGCAGCTTAACGGGGAATTCACCCCTCCACTTT. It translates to CASSLTGNSPLHF.

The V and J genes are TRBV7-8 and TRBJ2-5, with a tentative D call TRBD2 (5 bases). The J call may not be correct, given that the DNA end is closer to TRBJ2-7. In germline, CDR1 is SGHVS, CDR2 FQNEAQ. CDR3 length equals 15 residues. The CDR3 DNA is TGTGCCAGCGGCTACGGGGTAGCGCCCACCTACGAGCAGTACTTC. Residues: CASGYGVAPTYEQYF.

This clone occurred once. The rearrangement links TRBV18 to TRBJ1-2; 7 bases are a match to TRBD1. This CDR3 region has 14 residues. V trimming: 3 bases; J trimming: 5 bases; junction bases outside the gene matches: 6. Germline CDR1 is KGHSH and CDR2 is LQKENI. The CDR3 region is CASSPGTETYGYTF. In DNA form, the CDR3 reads TGTGCCAGCTCACCCGGGACAGAAACTTATGGCTACACCTTC.

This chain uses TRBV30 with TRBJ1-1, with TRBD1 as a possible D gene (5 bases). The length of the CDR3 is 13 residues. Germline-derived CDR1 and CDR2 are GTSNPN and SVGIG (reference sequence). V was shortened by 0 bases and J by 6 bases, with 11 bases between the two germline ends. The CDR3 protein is CAWSVRVRAEAFF. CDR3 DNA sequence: TGTGCCTGGAGTGTACGAGTCAGGGCTGAAGCTTTCTTT.

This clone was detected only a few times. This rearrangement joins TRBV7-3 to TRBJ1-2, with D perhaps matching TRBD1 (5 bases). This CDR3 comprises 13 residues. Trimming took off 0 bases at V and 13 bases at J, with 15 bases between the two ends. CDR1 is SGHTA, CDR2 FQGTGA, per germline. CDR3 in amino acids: CASSLTFQGGFTF. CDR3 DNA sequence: TGTGCCAGCAGCTTAACGTTCCAGGGAGGGTTCACCTTC.

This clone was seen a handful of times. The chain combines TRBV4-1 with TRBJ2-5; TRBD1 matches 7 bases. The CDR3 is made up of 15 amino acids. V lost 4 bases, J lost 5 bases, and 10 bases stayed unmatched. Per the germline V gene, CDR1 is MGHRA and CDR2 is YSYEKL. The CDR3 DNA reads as TGCGCCAGCAGCCTTCGGGACAGAAGTGGGGAGACCCAGTACTTC. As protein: CASSLRDRSGETQYF.

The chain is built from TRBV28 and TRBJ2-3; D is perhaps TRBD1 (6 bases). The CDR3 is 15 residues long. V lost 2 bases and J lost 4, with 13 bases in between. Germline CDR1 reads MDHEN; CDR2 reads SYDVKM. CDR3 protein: CASSLGGGGSDTQYF. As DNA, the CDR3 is TGTGCCAGCAGTTTAGGTGGGGGCGGGTCAGATACGCAGTATTTT.

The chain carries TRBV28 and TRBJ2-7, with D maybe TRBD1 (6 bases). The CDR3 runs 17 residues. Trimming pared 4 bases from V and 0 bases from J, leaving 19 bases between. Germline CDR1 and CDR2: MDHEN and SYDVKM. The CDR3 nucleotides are TGTGCCAGCAGTTCGCCTTCGAAGGGACACCGCTCCTACGAGCAGTACTTC. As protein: CASSSPSKGHRSYEQYF.